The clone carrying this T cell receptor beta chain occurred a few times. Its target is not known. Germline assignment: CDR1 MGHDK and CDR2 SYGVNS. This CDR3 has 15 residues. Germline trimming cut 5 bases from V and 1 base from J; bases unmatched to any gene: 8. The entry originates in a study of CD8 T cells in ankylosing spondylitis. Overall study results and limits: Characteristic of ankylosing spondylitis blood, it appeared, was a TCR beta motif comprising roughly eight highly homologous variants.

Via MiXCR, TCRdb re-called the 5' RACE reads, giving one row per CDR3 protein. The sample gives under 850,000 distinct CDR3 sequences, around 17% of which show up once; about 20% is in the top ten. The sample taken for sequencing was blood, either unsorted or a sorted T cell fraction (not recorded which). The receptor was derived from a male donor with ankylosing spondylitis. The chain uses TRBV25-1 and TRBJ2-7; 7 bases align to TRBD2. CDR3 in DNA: TGTGCCAGCAGTCCCGAGAGCGGGACGTCCTACGAGCAGTACTTC. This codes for CASSPESGTSYEQYF.